This T cell receptor beta chain was identified during a study of blood T cell repertoires in COVID-19. Study-level background: Donors in the United States, Italy and Spain gave samples during acute or convalescent COVID-19.

With 5 bases clipped from V and 2 bases from J, the junction kept 1 base outside the gene matches. The germline CDR1 and CDR2 sequences are ENHRY and SYGVKD. The CDR3 totals 13 residues. Methods used by the authors: Scientists estimated how many nucleated cells there were by amplifying reference gene primers. TCRdb keeps only in-frame clones here, not all; method: immunoSEQ multiplex PCR. That table gives V, J and clone size, and the DNA gave D and trimming. Of 50,000 to 70,000 clones in the sample, more than 65% were seen once. The origin of this receptor is a woman aged 55-70 years with acute or convalescent COVID-19. The chain links TRBV10-3 to TRBJ2-5; 8 nucleotides match TRBD1. The sequenced sample consisted of peripheral blood. Here the CDR3 reads CAISRTGQETQYF. For the CDR3, the DNA is TGTGCCATCAGTCGGACAGGGCAAGAGACCCAGTACTTC.